The 6 T cell receptor beta chains below come from one sample, sequenced in a study of blood T cell repertoires in COVID-19 (TCRdb year 2020). Libraries were constructed by the immunoSEQ multiplex PCR assay. TCRdb's version of the immuneACCESS table is confined to in-frame rearrangements and falls short of the full clone set. An unresolved V gene accounts for under half of the shortfall where checked; the remainder is of unknown origin. Counted in this sample were more than 150,000 clones; about four fifths of them appeared once. About 7% of the sample is taken by the ten largest. Sequenced: peripheral blood. The source is a human donor in a cohort sampled during active COVID-19.

V gene TRBV7-6 combines with J gene TRBJ2-1; 10 nucleotides align to TRBD2. The germline gives CDR1 SGHVS, CDR2 FNYEAQ. V trimming: 1 base; J trimming: 3 bases; junction bases outside the gene matches: 0. The CDR3 spans 15 residues. DNA for the CDR3: TGTGCCAGCAGCTTAGAGCGGGGGGGCTACAATGAGCAGTTCTTC. Amino acids: CASSLERGGYNEQFF.

The V call is TRBV2, the J call TRBJ2-7, with 8 nucleotides matching TRBD2. Unmatched junction bases numbered 5, after V lost 4 bases and J lost 3 bases. Germline values: CDR1 SNHLY, CDR2 FYNNEI. The CDR3 contains 14 residues. The CDR3 region has the DNA TGTGCCAGCAGTGGTAGCGGGGCCCTCTACGAGCAGTACTTC. Translating gives CASSGSGALYEQYF.

The rearrangement links TRBV29-1 to TRBJ2-1, with TRBD1 as a possible D gene (6 bases). CDR1 and CDR2 (germline): SQVTM, ANQGSEA. There are 14 residues in the CDR3. Trimming stripped 6 bases from V and 4 bases from J, with 16 bases between. The CDR3 DNA is TGCAGCGTACGGAGGACAGAGGCATACAATGAGCAGTTCTTC. Translating gives CSVRRTEAYNEQFF.

The gene calls are TRBV4-1 and TRBJ2-1; 7 bases align to TRBD2. The CDR3 has 14 residues. Germline loops: CDR1 MGHRA, CDR2 YSYEKL. V dropped 4 bases and J dropped 1; count of bases not matched to a gene: 1. The CDR3 sequence: CASSPGLSYNEQFF. The CDR3, as DNA: TGCGCCAGCAGCCCGGGACTATCCTACAATGAGCAGTTCTTC.

This clone was observed once. This rearrangement joins TRBV5-6 to TRBJ1-5; D uncertain. Germline V gene data show CDR1 as SGHDT and CDR2 as YYEEEE. The V end lost 2 bases, the J end lost 4 bases, and 13 bases lay between the germline ends. The CDR3 extends over 15 amino acids. The CDR3 spells CASSFGQQQNQPQHF. CDR3 in DNA: TGTGCCAGCAGCTTCGGTCAACAGCAAAATCAGCCCCAGCATTTT. The full variable domain, with the rest looked up from reference TRBV5-6 and TRBJ1-5, is DAGVTQSPTHLIKTRGQQVTLRCSPKSGHDTVSWYQQALGQGPQFIFQYYEEEERQRGNFPDRFSGHQFPNYSSELNVNALLLGDSALYLCASSFGQQQNQPQHFGDGTRLSIL.

V and J are TRBV15 and TRBJ2-1; maybe TRBD2 (5 bases). V lost 1 base and J lost 8, with 12 bases in between. The CDR3 is 14 amino acids. The germline CDR1 and CDR2 sequences are LNHNV and YYDKDF (reference sequence). The CDR3 spells CATSRGSGVDEQFF. The CDR3 coding sequence is TGTGCCACCAGCAGAGGATCCGGGGTCGATGAGCAGTTCTTC.